This T cell receptor beta chain was captured in a study of blood T cell repertoires in COVID-19. The overall study: Italy, Spain and the United States were the sources of the convalescent and acute COVID-19 samples. T cells, B-cell-depleted T cells, or PBMCs provided the cDNA or gDNA that served as material.

Germline assignment: CDR1 KGHDR and CDR2 SFDVKD. The CDR3 spans 11 residues. Trimming removed 6 bases from V and 5 bases from J, with 5 bases in between. Libraries were prepared by immunoSEQ multiplex PCR; TCRdb keeps only in-frame clonotypes and omits some of them. The data show roughly 300,000 clones, more than 70% seen once. The chain has TRBV24-1 and TRBJ2-3; no definite D call. The clonotype comes from a woman between 45 and 60 years old with acute or convalescent COVID-19. Material: peripheral blood. The CDR3 DNA is TGTGCCACCAGTACTCTAGATACGCAGTATTTT. Encoded protein: CATSTLDTQYF.